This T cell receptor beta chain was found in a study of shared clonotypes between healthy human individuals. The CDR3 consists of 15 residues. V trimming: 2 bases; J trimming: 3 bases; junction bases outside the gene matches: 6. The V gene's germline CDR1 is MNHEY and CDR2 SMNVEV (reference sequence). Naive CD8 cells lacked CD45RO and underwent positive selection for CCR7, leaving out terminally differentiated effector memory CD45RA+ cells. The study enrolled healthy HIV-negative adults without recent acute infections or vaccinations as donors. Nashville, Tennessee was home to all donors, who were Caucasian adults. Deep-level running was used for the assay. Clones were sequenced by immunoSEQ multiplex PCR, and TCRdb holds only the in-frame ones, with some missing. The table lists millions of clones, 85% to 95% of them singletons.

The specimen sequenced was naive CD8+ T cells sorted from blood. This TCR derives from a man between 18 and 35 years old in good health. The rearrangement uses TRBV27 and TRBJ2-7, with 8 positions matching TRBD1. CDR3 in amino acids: CASSLERTGNYEQYF. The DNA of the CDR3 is TGTGCCAGCAGTTTAGAACGGACAGGGAACTACGAGCAGTACTTC.